The 26 T cell receptor beta chains given below trace back to one sample, sequenced in a study of blood T cell repertoires in COVID-19. Some clones are missing from TCRdb's copy, which holds only in-frame ones; the method was immunoSEQ multiplex PCR. This sample yields some 320,000 clones, of which roughly 85% are seen a single time; 1.9% belongs to the top ten. The sample consisted of PBMCs or T cells enriched from blood (not recorded which). The receptors derive from a woman aged 30 to 39 who had been exposed to COVID-19.

The V gene is TRBV2, the J gene TRBJ2-5; no definite D call. Looked up from germline, CDR1 is SNHLY and CDR2 is FYNNEI. Trimming removed 8 bases from V and 4 bases from J, with 8 bases in between. The CDR3 has 11 residues. As DNA, the CDR3 is TGTGCCAGCTCCCAGGCAGAGACCCAGTACTTC. This encodes CASSQAETQYF.

The V call is TRBV7-9, the J call TRBJ2-2, with a possible D match to TRBD2 (6 bases). V was trimmed by 5 bases and J by 9 bases, leaving 19 bases between them. Per the germline V gene, CDR1 is SEHNR and CDR2 is FQNEAQ (reference sequence). The CDR3 covers 15 residues. Written as DNA, the CDR3 is TGTGCCAGCAGCGTCGCGGGGCAGACTTTAAGGGAGCTGTTTTTT. Protein: CASSVAGQTLRELFF. The full variable domain, rest sourced from reference TRBV7-9 and TRBJ2-2, is DTGVSQNPRHKITKRGQNVTFRCDPISEHNRLYWYRQTLGQGPEFLTYFQNEAQLEKSRLLSDRFSAERPKGSFSTLEIQRTEQGDSAMYLCASSVAGQTLRELFFGEGSRLTVL.

A single count supports this clone. The chain links TRBV27 to TRBJ1-1; no clear D gene. The CDR3 is 13 amino acids. Germline V gives CDR1 MNHEY, CDR2 SMNVEV (reference sequence). The germline V and J ends were trimmed by 2 bases and 3 bases, with 7 bases remaining between them. CDR3: CASSLSQDTEAFF. The CDR3 nucleotides read TGTGCCAGCAGTTTAAGCCAGGACACTGAAGCTTTCTTT.

V is TRBV6-5 and J is TRBJ1-5; the D gene is possibly TRBD1 (6 bases). Germline assignment: CDR1 MNHEY and CDR2 SVGAGI. The CDR3 covers 14 residues. V shed 7 bases and J shed 2 bases, with 12 bases lying between them. The CDR3 protein is CASTIQGRNQPQHF. CDR3 sequence (DNA): TGTGCCAGCACGATACAGGGTCGCAATCAGCCCCAGCATTTT.

The chain links TRBV29-1 to TRBJ1-4; 7 nucleotides align to TRBD1. CDR1 is SQVTM and CDR2 is ANQGSEA in the germline V gene. V lost 2 bases, J lost 8 bases, and 8 bases stayed unmatched. This CDR3 spans 14 amino acids. CDR3 sequence: CSVEMTGSSEKLFF. The CDR3 DNA reads as TGCAGCGTTGAAATGACAGGGTCAAGCGAAAAACTGTTTTTT.

J is TRBJ2-3 and V is TRBV6-4; 11 bases line up with TRBD2. This CDR3 is built from 15 residues. CDR1 and CDR2 from the germline V gene are MRHNA and SNTAGT. V was clipped by 4 bases and J by 6 bases; unmatched bases: 6. The CDR3 DNA reads as TGTGCCAGCAGTGTTACTAGCGGGAGTTCGGATACGCAGTATTTT. This codes for CASSVTSGSSDTQYF.

The chain recombines TRBV6-2 or TRBV6-3 with TRBJ1-1, with 10 bases identical to TRBD1. The J segment lost 5 bases and the V segment lost 4 bases, leaving 1 base of the junction unmatched. This CDR3 is built from 13 residues. Germline loops: CDR1 MNHEY, CDR2 SVGEGT. Here the CDR3 DNA reads TGTGCCAGCAGTTGGACAGGGGGGACTGAAGCTTTCTTT. It is translated as CASSWTGGTEAFF.

The V and J genes are TRBV3-1 (or the pseudogene TRBV3-2) and TRBJ1-3; D unresolved. Between the trimmed V and J ends, which lost 0 bases and 0 bases, there was a span of 12 bases. This CDR3 contains 17 residues. Germline CDR1 reads LGHDT; CDR2 reads YNNKEL (reference sequence). In nucleotides, the CDR3 is TGTGCCAGCAGCCAAGATTCCGTGTCTAACTCTGGAAACACCATATATTTT. Residues: CASSQDSVSNSGNTIYF.

The chain joins TRBV5-1 to TRBJ1-5, with a tentative D call TRBD1 (6 bases). V was shortened by 10 bases and J by 3 bases, with 11 bases between the two germline ends. The V gene's germline CDR1 is SGHRS and CDR2 YFSETQ. The CDR3 loop spans 12 amino acids. CDR3 sequence: CAYEGVNQPQHF. The CDR3 bases are TGCGCCTACGAGGGGGTCAATCAGCCCCAGCATTTT.

This sequence joins TRBV7-8 and TRBJ2-5, with TRBD2 identical over 7 bases. Trimming took 2 bases from V and 5 from J; bases not matched to a gene: 17. CDR3 size: 18 residues. Germline V lookup: CDR1 SGHVS, CDR2 FQNEAQ. The CDR3 sequence is CASSLPPMVGGGLETQYF. For the CDR3, the DNA is TGTGCCAGCAGCTTACCACCTATGGTCGGGGGAGGGCTGGAGACCCAGTACTTC. The full variable domain, in which reference TRBV7-8 and TRBJ2-5 provide the parts outside the CDR3, is GAGVSQSPRYKVAKRGQDVALRCDPISGHVSLFWYQQALGQGPEFLTYFQNEAQLDKSGLPSDRFFAERPEGSVSTLKIQRTQQEDSAVYLCASSLPPMVGGGLETQYFGPGTRLLVL.

This clone was counted only a few times. This chain uses TRBV2 with TRBJ1-3; D ambiguous. V dropped 2 bases and J dropped 0 bases, with 5 bases sitting between them. CDR3 length equals 14 residues. CDR1 and CDR2 from the germline V gene are SNHLY and FYNNEI. The CDR3 sequence is CASSEIGSGNTIYF. CDR3 in DNA: TGTGCCAGCAGTGAAATCGGCTCTGGAAACACCATATATTTT. Combining the CDR3 with reference TRBV2 and TRBJ1-3 gives the whole variable domain EPEVTQTPSHQVTQMGQEVILRCVPISNHLYFYWYRQILGQKVEFLVSFYNNEISEKSEIFDDQFSVERPDGSNFTLKIRSTKLEDSAMYFCASSEIGSGNTIYFGEGSWLTVV.

The gene calls are TRBV7-9 and TRBJ1-2, with D maybe TRBD1 (5 bases). The V gene's germline CDR1 is SEHNR and CDR2 FQNEAQ (reference sequence). V was pared by 0 bases and J by 3 bases, with 5 bases between. This CDR3 is 13 amino acids long. In DNA, the CDR3 is TGTGCCAGCAGCTTAGCAGGGGACTATGGCTACACCTTC. It yields the protein CASSLAGDYGYTF.

The chain uses TRBV30 and TRBJ1-3; TRBD1 is a possible D gene (5 bases). Germline values: CDR1 GTSNPN, CDR2 SVGIG (reference sequence). Trimming stripped 5 bases from V and 4 bases from J, with 12 bases between. This CDR3 comprises 13 residues. This CDR3 is CAWEPGVGNTIYF. The CDR3 coding sequence is TGTGCCTGGGAACCGGGGGTCGGAAACACCATATATTTT.

V and J are TRBV6-5 and TRBJ1-2, with TRBD1 matching 7 bases. Trimming removed 7 bases from V and 6 bases from J; junction bases left unmatched: 8. Germline CDR1 reads MNHEY; CDR2 reads SVGAGI. This CDR3 spans 13 amino acids. The CDR3: CASKTGTAHGYTF. The CDR3 DNA follows: TGTGCCAGCAAAACCGGGACAGCTCATGGCTACACCTTC.

The chain links TRBV21-1 to TRBJ2-1; the DNA was not used to check the table's D call, TRBD2. TRBV21-1 is recorded as a pseudogene. The CDR3 covers 14 residues. The CDR3 DNA is TGTGCCAGCAGCCCCCTGACTAGTTCCTGTGAGCAGTTCTTC. Protein: CASSPLTSSCEQFF.

This clone was detected only once. The chain has TRBV7-8 and TRBJ1-1; 7 bases align to TRBD1. CDR1 and CDR2 (germline): SGHVS, FQNEAQ. V lost 7 bases, J lost 0 bases, and 5 bases stayed unmatched. There are 14 residues in the CDR3. CDR3 amino acids: CASTRDSMNTEAFF. The CDR3 bases are TGTGCCAGCACAAGGGACAGCATGAACACTGAAGCTTTCTTT.

The V and J genes are TRBV19 and TRBJ2-7; the match to TRBD1 covers 8 bases. Germline trimming cut 3 bases from V and 3 bases from J; bases unmatched to any gene: 4. CDR1 is LNHDA and CDR2 is SQIVND in the germline V gene (reference sequence). The length of the CDR3 is 14 residues. CDR3 sequence (DNA): TGTGCCAGTAGTATCCTCGGACAGGGCTACGAGCAGTACTTC. Encoded protein: CASSILGQGYEQYF.

The V call is TRBV7-9, the J call TRBJ2-7, with TRBD2 as a possible D gene (7 bases). Germline V gene lookup returns CDR1 SEHNR and CDR2 FQNEAQ (reference sequence). The CDR3 covers 19 residues. The V end was cut by 1 base, the J end by 0 bases, with 22 bases between. DNA of the CDR3: TGTGCCAGCAGCTTAGTTTCGGGGGGCGGTAATAGCCGCTCCTACGAGCAGTACTTC. This sequence encodes CASSLVSGGGNSRSYEQYF.

This sequence joins TRBV9 and TRBJ2-5; D might be TRBD2 (6 bases). CDR1 is SGDLS, CDR2 YYNGEE, per germline. The CDR3 spans 12 residues. V lost 10 bases to trimming and J lost 3 bases, with 13 bases between them. CDR3 region: CAGARGKETQYF. The CDR3 nucleotides read TGTGCCGGAGCACGGGGGAAAGAGACCCAGTACTTC.

This chain links TRBV30 with TRBJ1-1; D is uncertain. Germline V gene data show CDR1 as GTSNPN and CDR2 as SVGIG (reference sequence). CDR3 size: 13 residues. V was pared by 8 bases and J by 1 base, with 14 bases between. The CDR3: CARYDAGNTEAFF. The CDR3 DNA reads as TGTGCCCGGTATGACGCAGGGAACACTGAAGCTTTCTTT.

This chain joins TRBV2 and TRBJ2-5; 7 bases are a match to TRBD2. The germline gives CDR1 SNHLY, CDR2 FYNNEI. The V segment lost 8 bases and the J segment 5 bases; nucleotides outside the gene matches: 11. The CDR3 runs 14 residues. CDR3 region: CASRSGTTSETQYF. The CDR3 region has the DNA TGTGCCAGCCGATCTGGGACTACCTCGGAGACCCAGTACTTC. Using reference TRBV2 and TRBJ2-5 for the parts outside the CDR3, the full variable domain is EPEVTQTPSHQVTQMGQEVILRCVPISNHLYFYWYRQILGQKVEFLVSFYNNEISEKSEIFDDQFSVERPDGSNFTLKIRSTKLEDSAMYFCASRSGTTSETQYFGPGTRLLVL.

The CDR3 DNA sequence: TGTGCCAGCAGTGGTGCTGGACAGCGGCAGCATTTT. Amino acids: CASSGAGQRQHF. The chain is built from TRBV7-9 and TRBJ1-5; a weak D match, TRBD1 (6 bases). The CDR3 loop spans 12 amino acids. Between the trimmed V and J ends, which lost 6 bases and 13 bases, there was a span of 16 bases. Germline values: CDR1 SEHNR, CDR2 FQNEAQ (reference sequence).

This clone was detected only once. The V gene is TRBV7-9, the J gene TRBJ2-2; no reliable D call. Per germline, CDR1 SEHNR and CDR2 FQNEAQ (reference sequence). CDR3 length: 15 amino acids. V lost 5 bases to trimming and J lost 2 bases, with 12 bases between them. For the CDR3, the DNA is TGTGCCAGCAGCGCAAGCGTCAGTAACACCGGGGAGCTGTTTTTT. This translates into CASSASVSNTGELFF.

The gene calls are TRBV4-2 and TRBJ2-3; perhaps TRBD1 as D (8 bases). In germline, CDR1 is LGHNA, CDR2 YNFKEQ. CDR3 size: 15 residues. V was trimmed by 3 bases and J by 3 bases, leaving 13 bases between them. In DNA, the CDR3 is TGTGCCAGCAGCCAGAACAGGGGGGGTACAGATACGCAGTATTTT. It is translated as CASSQNRGGTDTQYF.

The chain couples TRBV3-1 (or the pseudogene TRBV3-2) to TRBJ2-7, with 10 bases matching TRBD1. Germline V gene sequence: CDR1 LGHDT, CDR2 YNNKEL (reference sequence). The CDR3 extends over 16 amino acids. With 3 bases clipped from V and 5 bases from J, the junction kept 10 bases outside the gene matches. The CDR3 reads CASSHRQTGGYDEQYF. CDR3 nucleotide sequence: TGTGCCAGCAGCCATCGTCAGACAGGGGGCTACGACGAGCAGTACTTC.

CDR3 loop: CASRGLLGYGYTF. The CDR3 bases are TGTGCCAGCAGGGGGCTGCTAGGCTATGGCTACACCTTC. V gene TRBV27 combines with J gene TRBJ1-2, with D perhaps matching TRBD1 (5 bases). Germline assignment: CDR1 MNHEY and CDR2 SMNVEV (reference sequence). CDR3 length: 13 residues. The germline V and J ends were trimmed by 6 bases and 4 bases, with 12 bases remaining between them.